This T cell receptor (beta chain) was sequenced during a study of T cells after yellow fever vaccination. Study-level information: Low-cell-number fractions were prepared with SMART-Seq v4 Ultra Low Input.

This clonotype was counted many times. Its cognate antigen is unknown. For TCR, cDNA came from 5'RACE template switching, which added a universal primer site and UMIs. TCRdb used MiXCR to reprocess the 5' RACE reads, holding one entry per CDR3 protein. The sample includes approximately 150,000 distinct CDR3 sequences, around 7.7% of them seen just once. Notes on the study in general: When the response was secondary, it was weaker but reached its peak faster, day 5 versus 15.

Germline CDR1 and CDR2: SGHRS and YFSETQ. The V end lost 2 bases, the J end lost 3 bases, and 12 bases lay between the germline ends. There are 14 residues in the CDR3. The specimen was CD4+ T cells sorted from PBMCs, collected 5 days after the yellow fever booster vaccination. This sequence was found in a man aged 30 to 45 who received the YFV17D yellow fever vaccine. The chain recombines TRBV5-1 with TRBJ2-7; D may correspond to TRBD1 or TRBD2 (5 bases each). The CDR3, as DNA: TGCGCCAGCAGCTTCCGGGGCACTTACTACGAGCAGTACTTC. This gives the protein CASSFRGTYYEQYF.